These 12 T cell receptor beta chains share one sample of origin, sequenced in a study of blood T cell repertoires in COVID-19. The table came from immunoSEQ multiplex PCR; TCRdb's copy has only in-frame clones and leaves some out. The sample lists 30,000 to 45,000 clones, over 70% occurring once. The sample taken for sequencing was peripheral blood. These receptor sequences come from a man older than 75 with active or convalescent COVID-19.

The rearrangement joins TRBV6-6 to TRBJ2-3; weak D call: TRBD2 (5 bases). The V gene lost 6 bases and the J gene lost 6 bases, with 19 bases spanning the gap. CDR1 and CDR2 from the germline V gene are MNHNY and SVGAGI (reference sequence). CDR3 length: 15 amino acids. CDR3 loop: CASSFPGGTKDTQYF. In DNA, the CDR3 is TGTGCCAGCAGCTTTCCCGGAGGCACGAAGGATACGCAGTATTTT.

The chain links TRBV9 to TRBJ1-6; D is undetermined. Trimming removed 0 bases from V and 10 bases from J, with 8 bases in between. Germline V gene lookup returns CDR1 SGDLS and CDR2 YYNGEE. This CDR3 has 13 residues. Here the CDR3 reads CASSVAAGSPLHF. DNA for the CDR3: TGTGCCAGCAGCGTAGCAGCGGGGTCACCCCTCCACTTT. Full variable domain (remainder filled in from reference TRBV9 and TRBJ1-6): DSGVTQTPKHLITATGQRVTLRCSPRSGDLSVYWYQQSLDQGLQFLIQYYNGEERAKGNILERFSAQQFPDLHSELNLSSLELGDSALYFCASSVAAGSPLHFGNGTRLTVT.

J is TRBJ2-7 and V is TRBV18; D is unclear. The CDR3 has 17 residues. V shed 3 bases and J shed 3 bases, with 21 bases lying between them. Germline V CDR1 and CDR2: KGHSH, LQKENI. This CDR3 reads CASSPLAISNSVYEQYF. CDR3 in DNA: TGTGCCAGCTCACCTCTCGCTATAAGTAATAGTGTCTACGAGCAGTACTTC.

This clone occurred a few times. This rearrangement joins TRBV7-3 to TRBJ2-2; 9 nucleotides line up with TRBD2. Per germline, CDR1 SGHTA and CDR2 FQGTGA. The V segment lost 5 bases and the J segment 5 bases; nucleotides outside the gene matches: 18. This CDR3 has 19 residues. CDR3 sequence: CASSLLPGLALGDTGELFF. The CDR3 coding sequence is TGTGCCAGCAGCCTCCTCCCGGGACTAGCCCTGGGTGATACCGGGGAGCTGTTTTTT. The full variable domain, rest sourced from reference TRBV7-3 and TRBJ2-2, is GAGVSQTPSNKVTEKGKYVELRCDPISGHTALYWYRQSLGQGPEFLIYFQGTGAADDSGLPNDRFFAVRPEGSVSTLKIQRTERGDSAVYLCASSLLPGLALGDTGELFFGEGSRLTVL.

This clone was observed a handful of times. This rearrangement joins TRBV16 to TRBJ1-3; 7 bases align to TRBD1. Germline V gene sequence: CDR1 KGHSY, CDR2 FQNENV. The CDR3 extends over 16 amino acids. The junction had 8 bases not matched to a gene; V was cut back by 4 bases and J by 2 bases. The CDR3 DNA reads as TGTGCCAGCAGCCTTCGACAGGGACAAACTGGAAACACCATATATTTT. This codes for CASSLRQGQTGNTIYF.

CDR3 nucleotide sequence: TGTGCCAGCAGTTACTCCGGGACTAGCTCCTACGAGCAGTACTTC. Its translation is CASSYSGTSSYEQYF. The chain has TRBV6-2 or TRBV6-3 and TRBJ2-7; 8 nucleotides agree with TRBD2. The CDR3 extends over 15 amino acids. J gave up 0 bases and V 0 bases, and 1 base lay outside the gene matches. Germline V gives CDR1 MNHEY, CDR2 SVGEGT.

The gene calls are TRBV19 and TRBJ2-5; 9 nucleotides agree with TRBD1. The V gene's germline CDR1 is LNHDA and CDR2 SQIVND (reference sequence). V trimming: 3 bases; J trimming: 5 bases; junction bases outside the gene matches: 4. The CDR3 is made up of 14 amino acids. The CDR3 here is CASSMGQGFETQYF. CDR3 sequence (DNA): TGTGCCAGTAGTATGGGACAGGGATTTGAGACCCAGTACTTC. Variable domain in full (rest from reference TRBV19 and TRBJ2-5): DGGITQSPKYLFRKEGQNVTLSCEQNLNHDAMYWYRQDPGQGLRLIYYSQIVNDFQKGDIAEGYSVSREKKESFPLTVTSAQKNPTAFYLCASSMGQGFETQYFGPGTRLLVL.

Here the CDR3 reads CASSPGGTSGRYEQYF. The CDR3 bases are TGTGCCAGCAGCCCCGGAGGGACTAGCGGGAGGTACGAGCAGTACTTC. The chain links TRBV7-3 to TRBJ2-7; TRBD2 matches at 15 bases. V lost 5 bases, J lost 4 bases, and 6 bases stayed unmatched. The CDR3 contains 16 residues. Germline V gene sequence: CDR1 SGHTA, CDR2 FQGTGA.

As DNA, the CDR3 is TGTGCCAGCAGCCTACTGGGGGCTACCGGAAACACCATATATTTT. Amino acid sequence: CASSLLGATGNTIYF. The chain combines TRBV7-6 with TRBJ1-3, with D perhaps TRBD1 (6 bases). Germline V CDR1 and CDR2: SGHVS, FNYEAQ. The CDR3 consists of 15 residues. V lost 5 bases to trimming and J lost 4 bases, with 15 bases between them. Based on the CDR3 plus reference TRBV7-6 and TRBJ1-3, the full variable domain is GAGVSQSPRYKVTKRGQDVALRCDPISGHVSLYWYRQALGQGPEFLTYFNYEAQQDKSGLPNDRFSAERPEGSISTLTIQRTEQRDSAMYRCASSLLGATGNTIYFGEGSWLTVV.

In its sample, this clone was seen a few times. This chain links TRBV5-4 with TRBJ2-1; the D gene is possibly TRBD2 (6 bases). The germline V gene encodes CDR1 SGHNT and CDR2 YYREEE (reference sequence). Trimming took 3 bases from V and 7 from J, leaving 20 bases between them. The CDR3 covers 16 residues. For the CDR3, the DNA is TGTGCCAGCAGCTCCTTAGCGGAATGGAAACAAAATGAGCAGTTCTTC. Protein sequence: CASSSLAEWKQNEQFF.

The CDR3 sequence: CASSGFPGQGLYEQYF. CDR3 DNA sequence: TGTGCCAGCAGTGGATTTCCGGGACAGGGGCTCTACGAGCAGTACTTC. This chain links TRBV6-1 with TRBJ2-7; 10 nucleotides line up with TRBD1. The CDR3 length is 16 residues. V trimming: 4 bases; J trimming: 3 bases; junction bases outside the gene matches: 9. Germline V gene lookup returns CDR1 MNHNS and CDR2 SASEGT.

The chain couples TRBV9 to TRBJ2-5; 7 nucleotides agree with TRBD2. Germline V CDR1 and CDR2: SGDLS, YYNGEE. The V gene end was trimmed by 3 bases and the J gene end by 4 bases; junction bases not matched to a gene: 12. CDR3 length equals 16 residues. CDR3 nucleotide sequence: TGTGCCAGCAGCGCACTCCCGGGAGGAGGGTCAGAGACCCAGTACTTC. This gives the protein CASSALPGGGSETQYF.